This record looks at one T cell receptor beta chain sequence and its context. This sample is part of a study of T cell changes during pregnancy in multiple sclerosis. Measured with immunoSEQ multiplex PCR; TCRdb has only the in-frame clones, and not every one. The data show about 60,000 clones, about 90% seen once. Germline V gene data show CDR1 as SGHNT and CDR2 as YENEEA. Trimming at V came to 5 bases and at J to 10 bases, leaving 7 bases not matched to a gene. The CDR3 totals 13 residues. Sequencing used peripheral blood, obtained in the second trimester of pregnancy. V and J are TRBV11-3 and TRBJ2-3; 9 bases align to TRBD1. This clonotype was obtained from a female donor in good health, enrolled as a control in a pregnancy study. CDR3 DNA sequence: TGTGCCAGCAGCCCCTCGGGGACAGGGCCGCAGTATTTT. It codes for CASSPSGTGPQYF.